The clone carrying this TCR beta chain was found once. The V gene end was trimmed by 3 bases and the J gene end by 3 bases; junction bases not matched to a gene: 5. This CDR3 contains 15 residues. Germline assignment: CDR1 SGDLS and CDR2 YYNGEE. Residents of about two dozen US areas, aged roughly 18 to 89 years, made up the participants. The data were obtained in a study of blood T cell repertoires in COVID-19. Produced via immunoSEQ multiplex PCR; TCRdb's table is partial and in-frame only. The sample lists roughly 200,000 clones; about 88% were seen once. The chain uses TRBV9 and TRBJ2-1; 8 bases map to TRBD2. The sample taken for sequencing was PBMCs or T cells enriched from blood (not recorded which). The receptor comes from a woman between 40 and 50 years old with acute COVID-19. CDR3 amino acids: CASSGGAGVYNEQFF. CDR3 nucleotide sequence: TGTGCCAGCAGCGGGGGAGCGGGAGTCTACAATGAGCAGTTCTTC.